The clone carrying this TCR beta chain was seen more than once but under ten times. Its specificity is not known. This sample was taken from a study of monozygotic twins with cystic fibrosis. On the study more broadly: Library input was three micrograms of fragmented DNA, with roughly 14 PCR cycles.

This CDR3 spans 14 amino acids. Germline values: CDR1 PRHDT, CDR2 FYEKMQ (reference sequence). Trimming removed 3 bases at V and 1 base at J, with 9 bases between. Here immunoSEQ multiplex PCR was the method, and the copy in TCRdb shows in-frame clones only, minus some. The sample carries 14,000 to 15,000 clones, around 84% recorded once. Study findings and constraints: V usage most resembled the co-twin in 13 of 16 pairs.

The chain uses TRBV13 and TRBJ1-1, with TRBD1 as a possible D gene (5 bases). This sequence originates from a boy between 5 and 17 years old with cystic fibrosis. The sample comprised blood. This CDR3 reads CASSLGRKNTEAFF. The CDR3 DNA is TGTGCCAGCAGCTTGGGACGGAAGAACACTGAAGCTTTCTTT. Using reference TRBV13 and TRBJ1-1 for the parts outside the CDR3, the full variable domain is AAGVIQSPRHLIKEKRETATLKCYPIPRHDTVYWYQQGPGQDPQFLISFYEKMQSDKGSIPDRFSAQQFSDYHSELNMSSLELGDSALYFCASSLGRKNTEAFFGQGTRLTVV.